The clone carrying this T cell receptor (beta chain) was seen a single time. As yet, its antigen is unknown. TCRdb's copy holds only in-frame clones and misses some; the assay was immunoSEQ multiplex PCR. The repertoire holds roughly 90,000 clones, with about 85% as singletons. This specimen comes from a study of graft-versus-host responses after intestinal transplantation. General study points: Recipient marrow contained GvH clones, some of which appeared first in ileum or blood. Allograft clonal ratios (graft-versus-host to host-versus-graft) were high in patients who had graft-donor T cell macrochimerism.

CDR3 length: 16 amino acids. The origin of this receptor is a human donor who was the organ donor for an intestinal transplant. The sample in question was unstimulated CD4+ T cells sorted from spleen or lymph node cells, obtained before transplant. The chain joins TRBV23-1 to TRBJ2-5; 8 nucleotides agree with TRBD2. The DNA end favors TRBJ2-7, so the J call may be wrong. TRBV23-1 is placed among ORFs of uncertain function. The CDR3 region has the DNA TGCGCCAGCAGTCAATCTCAAGCGGGAGAGGTAAGCGAGCAGTACTTC. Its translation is CASSQSQAGEVSEQYF.